The next 17 T cell receptor beta chains were all read from a single sample in a study of cytomegalovirus exposure and HLA in healthy donors. The data were produced by immunoSEQ multiplex PCR, yet TCRdb's version contains in-frame clones alone and is incomplete. The sample consists of fewer than 250,000 clones, around 88% of them appearing once. Source material: PBMCs. Every receptor here comes from a young woman in good health and CMV-seronegative.

V gene TRBV19 combines with J gene TRBJ2-6; D perhaps matches TRBD1 (6 bases). CDR1 LNHDA and CDR2 SQIVND come from the germline V gene (reference sequence). Trimming left V 8 bases short and J 4 bases short, with 21 bases between. The CDR3 has 17 amino acids. This chain's CDR3 is CASGGRGVGVGANVLTF. DNA for the CDR3: TGTGCCAGTGGCGGCAGGGGTGTTGGCGTGGGGGCCAACGTCCTGACTTTC.

The genes are TRBV9 and TRBJ2-2, with D uncertain. Germline V CDR1 and CDR2: SGDLS, YYNGEE. Trimming removed 1 base at V and 5 bases at J, with 6 bases between. CDR3 length equals 13 residues. The CDR3 bases are TGTGCCAGCAGCGTACTCGGGACCGGGGAGCTGTTTTTT. It encodes CASSVLGTGELFF.

J is TRBJ2-5 and V is TRBV4-2; unclear D gene. Germline V gene sequence: CDR1 LGHNA, CDR2 YNFKEQ. This CDR3 comprises 13 residues. V shed 6 bases and J shed 3 bases, with 11 bases lying between them. CDR3 sequence: CASSRVGEETQYF. The CDR3 DNA reads as TGTGCCAGCAGTCGAGTGGGCGAAGAGACCCAGTACTTC.

This clone has only a few counts. V is TRBV9 and J is TRBJ1-2; 12 positions match TRBD1. Per the germline V gene, CDR1 is SGDLS and CDR2 is YYNGEE. J gave up 6 bases and V 4 bases, and 4 bases lay outside the gene matches. The CDR3 is 14 amino acids. This CDR3 reads CASSRGDRGHGYTF. CDR3 nucleotides: TGTGCCAGCAGCCGAGGGGACAGGGGGCATGGCTACACCTTC.

The chain joins TRBV7-8 to TRBJ2-7; 12 bases line up with TRBD2. The CDR3 is 15 residues long. The trim removed 5 bases at V and 4 bases at J, leaving 6 bases unmatched. Germline lookup yields CDR1 SGHVS and CDR2 FQNEAQ. Written as DNA, the CDR3 is TGTGCCAGCAGCGCCGGGACTAGCGGGTGGTACGAGCAGTACTTC. Translated: CASSAGTSGWYEQYF.

The rearrangement links TRBV7-7 to TRBJ2-2, with 11 nucleotides matching TRBD2. The CDR3 covers 22 residues. The V gene end was trimmed by 2 bases and the J gene end by 6 bases; junction bases not matched to a gene: 23. Germline V CDR1 and CDR2: SSHAT, FNYEAQ (reference sequence). CDR3 region: CASSLLVVVASPPGLAAGELFF. The CDR3 DNA reads TGTGCCAGCAGCTTACTTGTGGTGGTGGCCAGCCCCCCGGGACTAGCGGCCGGGGAGCTGTTTTTT.

The rearrangement uses TRBV5-6 and TRBJ2-5; 7 nucleotides line up with TRBD2. Trimming took 2 bases from V and 2 from J; bases not matched to a gene: 6. The CDR3 covers 15 residues. Looked up from germline, CDR1 is SGHDT and CDR2 is YYEEEE. CDR3 sequence (DNA): TGTGCCAGCAGCTTTAGGGACTATCATCAAGAGACCCAGTACTTC. Amino acids: CASSFRDYHQETQYF.

The gene calls are TRBV5-1 and TRBJ2-7; D gene unclear. The CDR3 totals 14 residues. With 0 bases removed from V and 0 bases from J, the gap between germline ends came to 7 bases. Germline CDR1 is SGHRS and CDR2 is YFSETQ. CDR3 bases: TGCGCCAGCAGCTTGGGGCGGAGCTCCTACGAGCAGTACTTC. It codes for CASSLGRSSYEQYF. The whole variable domain, remainder taken from reference TRBV5-1 and TRBJ2-7, is KAGVTQTPRYLIKTRGQQVTLSCSPISGHRSVSWYQQTPGQGLQFLFEYFSETQRNKGNFPGRFSGRQFSNSRSEMNVSTLELGDSALYLCASSLGRSSYEQYFGPGTRLTVT.

The rearrangement joins TRBV19 to TRBJ2-7; the match to TRBD2 covers 10 bases. The V gene end was trimmed by 1 base and the J gene end by 2 bases; junction bases not matched to a gene: 2. This CDR3 spans 15 amino acids. Germline values: CDR1 LNHDA, CDR2 SQIVND (reference sequence). CDR3 sequence (DNA): TGTGCCAGTAGTATAGTACTAGCGGGGACCTACGAGCAGTACTTC. Translated: CASSIVLAGTYEQYF.

This chain joins TRBV4-1 and TRBJ2-1, with 8 positions matching TRBD2. Trimming removed 4 bases from V and 8 bases from J; junction bases left unmatched: 13. Per germline, CDR1 MGHRA and CDR2 YSYEKL. The CDR3 runs to 16 residues. The CDR3: CASSPYSSGGTDEQFF. CDR3 nucleotide sequence: TGCGCCAGCAGCCCCTACTCTTCGGGGGGGACGGATGAGCAGTTCTTC.

The V and J genes are TRBV9 and TRBJ1-1, with 8 bases aligning to TRBD1. This CDR3 has 16 amino acids. Per the germline V gene, CDR1 is SGDLS and CDR2 is YYNGEE. The trim removed 2 bases at V and 1 base at J, leaving 7 bases unmatched. The CDR3 DNA follows: TGTGCCAGCAGCGTCCTAGACAGGGGCAGGAACACTGAAGCTTTCTTT. The encoded protein is CASSVLDRGRNTEAFF. Looking up the rest from reference TRBV9 and TRBJ1-1 gives the full variable domain: DSGVTQTPKHLITATGQRVTLRCSPRSGDLSVYWYQQSLDQGLQFLIQYYNGEERAKGNILERFSAQQFPDLHSELNLSSLELGDSALYFCASSVLDRGRNTEAFFGQGTRLTVV.

The chain couples TRBV7-9 to TRBJ1-2, with TRBD1 matching 7 bases. Germline V CDR1 and CDR2: SEHNR, FQNEAQ (reference sequence). V lost 5 bases and J lost 4; bases outside the gene matches: 13. The CDR3 runs to 16 residues. The CDR3 nucleotides read TGTGCCAGCAGCATGGCCGGGACAGCAAACTTCTATGGCTACACCTTC. As protein: CASSMAGTANFYGYTF.

The chain has TRBV9 and TRBJ1-2; TRBD1 might be the D (5 bases). The germline V gene encodes CDR1 SGDLS and CDR2 YYNGEE. V dropped 0 bases and J dropped 5 bases, with 14 bases sitting between them. This CDR3 comprises 15 residues. The CDR3 bases are TGTGCCAGCAGCGTAGCAGGGTCAGCTCTGTATGGCTACACCTTC. It yields the protein CASSVAGSALYGYTF.

The rearrangement links TRBV6-5 to TRBJ1-2; D gene ambiguous. V was cut by 4 bases and J by 1 base, with 7 bases left in between. The CDR3 length is 13 residues. Germline CDR1 reads MNHEY; CDR2 reads SVGAGI. Written as DNA, the CDR3 is TGTGCCAGCAGTTTCGGGTATAACTATGGCTACACCTTC. Residues: CASSFGYNYGYTF.

The gene calls are TRBV4-2 and TRBJ2-2; 8 bases agree with TRBD2. Trimming at V came to 0 bases and at J to 6 bases, leaving 6 bases not matched to a gene. Germline assignment: CDR1 LGHNA and CDR2 YNFKEQ. CDR3 length equals 16 residues. The CDR3 loop is CASSQDPGLESGELFF. The CDR3 DNA sequence: TGTGCCAGCAGCCAAGATCCGGGACTAGAGTCCGGGGAGCTGTTTTTT.

This chain links TRBV19 with TRBJ2-3; TRBD1 agrees at 12 bases. The CDR3 covers 19 residues. Germline V lookup: CDR1 LNHDA, CDR2 SQIVND (reference sequence). Germline trimming cut 1 base from V and 0 bases from J; bases unmatched to any gene: 8. The CDR3 DNA is TGTGCCAGTAGTATAGTAGGGACAGGGGGCGGTTATAGCACAGATACGCAGTATTTT. Amino acids: CASSIVGTGGGYSTDTQYF.

V gene TRBV29-1 combines with J gene TRBJ1-1; a possible D gene is TRBD1 (6 bases). V lost 4 bases and J 1 base, leaving 10 bases between the germline ends. Looked up from germline, CDR1 is SQVTM and CDR2 is ANQGSEA. There are 13 residues in the CDR3. The CDR3 is CSVARTANTEAFF. The CDR3 bases are TGCAGCGTTGCAAGGACAGCGAACACTGAAGCTTTCTTT.